This T cell receptor (beta chain) comes out of a study of post-analysis software for immune sequencing data. Study-level points and caveats: Significantly lower normalized Chao1 diversity was found in patients with multiple sclerosis relative to controls. Compared with controls, patients had more of about 5 TRBV segments, including TRBV5-6, TRBV5-1 and TRBV20-1.

Prepared TCR beta cDNA libraries contained unique molecular identifiers. The yield from about 1 to 10 million T cells was around 500,000 cDNA molecules in total. TCRdb reanalysed the PCR reads using MiXCR and keeps one entry per CDR3 protein. Of 650,000 to 850,000 distinct CDR3 sequences in the sample, about half were seen once. Germline V gives CDR1 MGHRA, CDR2 YSYEKL. The CDR3 loop spans 16 amino acids. Trimming shortened V by 0 bases and J by 4 bases, and 12 bases separated the two germline ends. As regards this clonotype: Antigen unknown.

Sequenced input: blood. V is TRBV4-1 and J is TRBJ2-2; D is possibly TRBD1 (6 bases). This sequence was found in a girl aged 10 to 17 with multiple sclerosis. CDR3: CASSQDGQTGTGELFF. The CDR3 DNA sequence: TGCGCCAGCAGCCAAGACGGACAGACGGGCACCGGGGAGCTGTTTTTT.